These 13 T cell receptor beta chains share one sample of origin, sequenced in a study of metastatic and nonmetastatic thyroid tumors (dated by TCRdb to 2018 to 2020). Before undergoing thyroid surgery, none of the patients had been given any kind of treatment. The library was obtained by PCR. Sequencing was carried out with an Illumina HiSeq 4000. Clones were called with MiXCR by TCRdb after fastp trimmed the public reads at Q25, and only in-frame beta chains were retained. The sample table shows tens of thousands of clones, and roughly 18% are seen once. The top ten clonotypes cover about 13% of the sample. The material sequenced was blood. The origin of the receptors is a female donor with papillary thyroid cancer or a benign thyroid nodule (not recorded which). Some clones in this sample may be carry-over from other donors' samples.

The V call is TRBV30, the J call TRBJ1-6; D not resolved. CDR1 and CDR2 from the germline V gene are GTSNPN and SVGIG (reference sequence). The V end was cut by 0 bases, the J end by 12 bases, with 15 bases between. CDR3 length equals 14 residues. This CDR3 reads CAWSVLEKGKPLHF. The CDR3 region has the DNA TGTGCCTGGAGTGTACTCGAGAAGGGCAAACCCCTCCACTTT.

This clone was recorded at least ten times. The chain carries TRBV19 and TRBJ1-2, with D perhaps matching TRBD1 (6 bases). CDR1 LNHDA and CDR2 SQIVND come from the germline V gene (reference sequence). V was clipped by 3 bases and J by 6 bases, with 11 bases between them. CDR3 length: 13 residues. This chain's CDR3 is CASSIGGPHGYTF. In DNA, the CDR3 is TGTGCCAGTAGTATTGGGGGGCCTCATGGCTACACCTTC.

This clone appeared a few times. J is TRBJ2-5 and V is TRBV6-6, with D hard to call. CDR1 and CDR2 from the germline V gene are MNHNY and SVGAGI (reference sequence). The CDR3 extends over 14 amino acids. V lost 4 bases to trimming and J lost 5 bases, with 14 bases between them. CDR3: CASSWGRAWETQYF. CDR3 in DNA: TGTGCCAGCAGTTGGGGAAGAGCGTGGGAGACCCAGTACTTC.

The rearrangement joins TRBV7-3 to TRBJ2-3; 7 bases line up with TRBD1. Germline V gives CDR1 SGHTA, CDR2 FQGTGA. The length of the CDR3 is 15 residues. J gave up 3 bases and V 0 bases, and 3 bases lay outside the gene matches. The CDR3 region has the DNA TGTGCCAGCAGCTTAACTGGGACAGAGACAGATACGCAGTATTTT. Its protein product is CASSLTGTETDTQYF.

This clone was recorded at least ten times. The chain combines TRBV7-3 with TRBJ2-7; TRBD2 might be the D (6 bases). The length of the CDR3 is 15 residues. Trimming cost V 3 bases and J 4 bases, with 16 bases left between them. Germline-derived CDR1 and CDR2 are SGHTA and FQGTGA. The CDR3 here is CASSFGRDLRYEQYF. The CDR3, as DNA: TGTGCCAGCAGCTTCGGGCGGGATTTAAGATACGAGCAGTACTTC.

This clone was seen ten or more times. CDR3 DNA sequence: TGTGCCAGCAGCTTGGGATCCGACAATGAGCAGTTCTTC. Translated, it gives CASSLGSDNEQFF. This chain connects TRBV7-8 to TRBJ2-1; D not certain. V was shortened by 3 bases and J by 5 bases, with 8 bases between the two germline ends. The germline V gene has CDR1 SGHVS and CDR2 FQNEAQ. The CDR3 is 13 amino acids.

This clone was counted ten times or more. The chain combines TRBV11-2 with TRBJ1-5, with D hard to call. The CDR3 loop spans 13 amino acids. Germline-derived CDR1 and CDR2 are SGHAT and FQNNGV. Trimming shortened V by 6 bases and J by 6 bases, and 12 bases separated the two germline ends. The CDR3 reads CASRGGSGQPQHF. The CDR3, as DNA: TGTGCCAGCAGGGGCGGGTCGGGTCAGCCCCAGCATTTT.

This clone has just a few counts. The chain is built from TRBV4-1 and TRBJ1-4; TRBD1 agrees at 8 bases. Germline V gene data show CDR1 as MGHRA and CDR2 as YSYEKL. The CDR3 runs 14 residues. With V trimmed by 4 bases and J by 10 bases, 8 bases remained unmatched. As DNA, the CDR3 is TGCGCCAGCAGCCCCGGACAGGGAGAGGGAAAACTGTTTTTT. This codes for CASSPGQGEGKLFF.

This clone was seen repeatedly, ten times or more. This sequence joins TRBV5-6 and TRBJ2-1; perhaps TRBD2 as D (6 bases). The V and J ends lost 2 bases and 0 bases respectively, with 9 bases between them. CDR3 length equals 15 residues. Germline lookup yields CDR1 SGHDT and CDR2 YYEEEE. As DNA, the CDR3 is TGTGCCAGCAGCTTCTACGGGAGCTCCTACAATGAGCAGTTCTTC. It encodes CASSFYGSSYNEQFF.

The chain joins TRBV14 to TRBJ1-6; 7 bases fit TRBD1. This CDR3 region has 16 residues. The J segment lost 8 bases and the V segment lost 4 bases, leaving 11 bases of the junction unmatched. The germline V gene has CDR1 SGHDN and CDR2 FVKESK. This CDR3 reads CASSPPDGTGDSPLHF. The CDR3 nucleotides are TGTGCCAGCAGCCCGCCGGACGGAACAGGGGATTCACCCCTCCACTTT.

There are many counts of this clone. CDR3 in amino acids: CASSATGATSTDTQYF. Written as DNA, the CDR3 is TGTGCCAGCAGCGCCACAGGCGCCACTAGCACAGATACGCAGTATTTT. The V gene is TRBV9, the J gene TRBJ2-3, with D perhaps TRBD1 (5 bases). V lost 3 bases, J lost 0 bases, and 14 bases lay in between. The CDR3 is made up of 16 amino acids. Germline loops: CDR1 SGDLS, CDR2 YYNGEE.

This clone has ten or more counts. V usage is TRBV6-6 and J usage is TRBJ1-3; 9 bases are shared with TRBD1. The CDR3 extends over 16 amino acids. V dropped 0 bases and J dropped 4; count of bases not matched to a gene: 4. The V gene's germline CDR1 is MNHNY and CDR2 SVGAGI (reference sequence). The CDR3 loop is CASSYSRQGVGNTIYF. CDR3 coding DNA: TGTGCCAGCAGTTACTCGAGACAGGGGGTCGGAAACACCATATATTTT.

This clone was seen many times. This sample includes further DNA sequences coding for the same CDR3. This chain links TRBV10-3 with TRBJ2-7, with D maybe TRBD1 (7 bases). CDR3 length: 13 residues. Trimming shortened V by 5 bases and J by 7 bases, and 15 bases separated the two germline ends. Germline V gene lookup returns CDR1 ENHRY and CDR2 SYGVKD. The chain's CDR3 is CAISLGQDYEQYF. The CDR3 DNA reads TGTGCCATCAGTCTCGGACAGGACTATGAGCAGTACTTC.